A selection of T cell receptor beta chains follows, all from one sample in a study of T cells in Graves' hyperthyroidism and ophthalmopathy. A single record per CDR3 protein comes from TCRdb applying MiXCR to the multiplex PCR reads. The profile covers approximately 400,000 distinct CDR3 sequences, with more than 15% appearing a single time and around 7% taken by the ten largest. Sequencing input: blood. The origin of the receptors is a woman aged 18-30 years with Graves' hyperthyroidism. CDR3s include the opening cysteine and the closing phenylalanine or tryptophan. Each record gives: clone size, J gene, V gene, D gene, CDR3 DNA, CDR3 protein. D genes are given only for firm matches. The size of a clone is reported for some rows only, either as once, few or many, or as a class for expanded clones.

-	TRBJ2-1	TRBV7-3	TRBD2	TGTGCCAGCAGCTCCCGAGCGGGAGGGCCCTTCGATGAGCAGTTCTTC	CASSSRAGGPFDEQFF
many	TRBJ2-7	TRBV27	-	TGTGCCAGCGCGGTGGTGGGTCCCTACGAGCAGTACTTC	CASAVVGPYEQYF
few	TRBJ1-6	TRBV24-1	TRBD1	TGTGCCACCAGTGATTTGGGGACAGCCTTCCACTTT	CATSDLGTAFHF
many	TRBJ1-2	TRBV28	-	TGTGCCAGCAGTGGCAAGAAGGCCTGGGGTTGGTATGGCTACACCTTC	CASSGKKAWGWYGYTF
few	TRBJ2-7	TRBV6-1	TRBD2	TGTGCCAGCAGCTCCGGACGTGGACGCTTGCTGGGGAGGGACGAGCAGTACTTC	CASSSGRGRLLGRDEQYF
many	TRBJ1-4	TRBV27	TRBD1	TGTGCCAGCAGTCCCCTAAGACAGGGTCCTAATGAAAAACTGTTTTTT	CASSPLRQGPNEKLFF
-	TRBJ2-7	TRBV7-8	TRBD2	TGTGCCAGCAGCTTAGCACGCGGGGGGGACCTCTACGAGCAGTACTTC	CASSLARGGDLYEQYF
-	TRBJ2-7	TRBV30	-	TGTGCCTGGGGCCCGGGACACTCCTACGAGCAGTACTTC	CAWGPGHSYEQYF
many	TRBJ2-1	TRBV20-1	TRBD2	TGCAGTGCTAGAGAGGCCGGGGGACTAGCGGGGGGCTACAATGAGCAGTTCTTC	CSAREAGGLAGGYNEQFF
-	TRBJ2-1	TRBV7-9	-	TGTGCCAGCAGCGAGGGGGGGGGGTGGTACAATGAGCAGTTCTTC	CASSEGGGWYNEQFF
many	TRBJ1-4	TRBV12-3/TRBV12-4	TRBD1	TGTGCCAGCAGTACTACCGGGACAGGGAGTGAAAAACTGTTTTTT	CASSTTGTGSEKLFF
many	TRBJ2-7	TRBV28	TRBD2	TGTGCCAGCAGCCACGGGACTAGCGGGGCTGACTCCTACGAGCAGTACTTC	CASSHGTSGADSYEQYF
few	TRBJ1-3	TRBV11-3	TRBD1	TGTGCCAGCAGCCAAGACAGGGGGCGGAACACCATATATTTT	CASSQDRGRNTIYF
-	TRBJ1-1	TRBV12-3/TRBV12-4	TRBD1	TGTGCCAGCAGAAGAAGGACAGGGGACACTGAAGCTTTCTTT	CASRRRTGDTEAFF
-	TRBJ1-6	TRBV20-1	TRBD1	TGCAGTGCTAGAGAAGGAGTGACAGGGGGCCAACCCCTCCACTTT	CSAREGVTGGQPLHF
few	TRBJ2-1	TRBV18	-	TGTGCCAGCTCACCCGGGTGGGCGGGGAACAATGAGCAGTTCTTC	CASSPGWAGNNEQFF
-	TRBJ2-7	TRBV19	TRBD1	TGTGCCAGTAGTAGGACAGGGGACGCCTACGAGCAGTACTTC	CASSRTGDAYEQYF
many	TRBJ2-1	TRBV6-1	TRBD2	TGTGCCAGCAGTTCACCGGGACTAGGCCTCAGGGAGCAGTTCTTC	CASSSPGLGLREQFF
-	TRBJ2-1	TRBV25-1	-	TGTGCCAGCAGTGATCCCCGTGAGCAGTTCTTC	CASSDPREQFF
few	TRBJ2-4	TRBV7-3	-	TGTGCCAGCAGCTTCGGTGGGGGGCTAGGGGCTTTTCAGTACTTC	CASSFGGGLGAFQYF
many	TRBJ1-1	TRBV18	-	TGTGCCAGCTCACCGTCGGCCGGAAACACTGAAGCTTTCTTT	CASSPSAGNTEAFF
many	TRBJ2-1	TRBV7-3	TRBD2	TGTGCCAGCAGCTTAAAAGCGGGAGGCTACAATGAGCAGTTCTTC	CASSLKAGGYNEQFF
-	TRBJ1-4	TRBV7-2	-	TGTGCCATCGAGACTTCCACAACTAATGAAAAACTGTTTTTT	CAIETSTTNEKLFF
many	TRBJ2-7	TRBV30	-	TGTGCCTGGAGTGTAGCCCTCTACGAGCAGTACTTC	CAWSVALYEQYF
many	TRBJ2-5	TRBV7-2	TRBD2	TGTGCCAGCAGCTTAGAGGGACTAGCGCTACAAGAGACCCAGTACTTC	CASSLEGLALQETQYF
-	TRBJ1-1	TRBV24-1	TRBD1	TGTGCCACCCCACCGCCCGGACAGGGAGGTATGAAGGACACTGAAGCTTTCTTT	CATPPPGQGGMKDTEAFF
many	TRBJ1-4	TRBV6-1	-	TGTGCCAGCAGTTACCCGCCCTCGTCAACTAATGAAAAACTGTTTTTT	CASSYPPSSTNEKLFF
-	TRBJ2-2	TRBV6-1	-	TGTGCCGCGAGGTCGGGGGTCCCGAACACCGGGGAGCTGTTTTTT	CAARSGVPNTGELFF
many	TRBJ2-7	TRBV6-1	-	TGTGCCAGCAGTGAAGCAGAATGGGAGGCACAATACGAGCAGTACTTC	CASSEAEWEAQYEQYF
-	TRBJ2-3	TRBV19	TRBD2	TGTGCCAGTACCCGGGGTAGCGGGGCCCTTAATACGCAGTATTTT	CASTRGSGALNTQYF
-	TRBJ1-2	TRBV15	-	TGTGCCACCAGCAGGTTTATTGACACCGATGGCTACACCTTC	CATSRFIDTDGYTF
many	TRBJ1-2	TRBV6-5	TRBD1	TGTGCCAGCAGTTATAACACAGGGGACGGCTACACCTTC	CASSYNTGDGYTF
many	TRBJ1-1	TRBV6-4	TRBD1	TGTGCCAGCAGTGACTCGGACAGGGGCACTGAAGCTTTCTTT	CASSDSDRGTEAFF
many	TRBJ2-7	TRBV28	-	TGCGAGGTAGGCGAGCAGTACTTC	CEVGEQYF
few	TRBJ2-2	TRBV9	TRBD1	TGTGCCAGCAGCCTAGGGCCCAGGACAGGGAACACCGGGGAGCTGTTTTTT	CASSLGPRTGNTGELFF
few	TRBJ2-1	TRBV5-8	-	TGTGCCAGCAGCTTGATGGCACTCGATGAGCAGTTCTTC	CASSLMALDEQFF
many	TRBJ2-3	TRBV10-3	TRBD2	TGTGCCATCAGGGGGACTAGCGGGAGCGATACGCAGTATTTT	CAIRGTSGSDTQYF
-	TRBJ2-5	TRBV25-1	-	TGTGCCAGCAGTGGATTCGGAACAGTCAGAGAGACCCAGTACTTC	CASSGFGTVRETQYF
few	TRBJ2-3	TRBV4-1	TRBD2	TGCGCCAGCAGCCAGGCCACTAGCGTATTCACAGATACGCAGTATTTT	CASSQATSVFTDTQYF
-	TRBJ1-5	TRBV4-1	TRBD1	TGCGCCAGCAGCCAAGAGCGCAGGGGGCAGCCCCAGCATTTT	CASSQERRGQPQHF
-	TRBJ2-1	TRBV11-3	-	TGTGCCAGCAGCTTAGATATGAGCGGCAGCTCCTACAATGAGCAGTTCTTC	CASSLDMSGSSYNEQFF
many	TRBJ2-5	TRBV2	TRBD2	TGTGCCAGCACCTTAGGACTAGCGGGACCCCAAGAGACCCAGTACTTC	CASTLGLAGPQETQYF